Below are 5 T cell receptor beta chains sequenced from a single sample in a study of patients and donors after allogeneic stem cell transplantation. TCRdb recomputed calls from the RT-PCR reads with MiXCR, one row per CDR3 protein. The sample has about 410,000 distinct CDR3 sequences; 15% to 20% are singletons. The source material was blood, either unsorted or a sorted T cell fraction (not recorded which). The receptor set was obtained from a human donor who was either an allogeneic HSCT recipient or a stem cell or donor lymphocyte infusion donor (not recorded which). It is not recorded whose cells these are; they may come from a transplant donor.

The chain combines TRBV5-1 with TRBJ2-2; D is undetermined. Trimming cost V 3 bases and J 0 bases, with 6 bases left between them. CDR1 SGHRS and CDR2 YFSETQ come from the germline V gene. The CDR3 sequence is 14 residues long. Here the CDR3 reads CASSSQANTGELFF. CDR3 coding DNA: TGCGCCAGCAGCTCTCAGGCGAACACCGGGGAGCTGTTTTTT.

The chain uses TRBV12-5 and TRBJ2-3; the match to TRBD2 covers 12 bases. CDR1 is LGHNT and CDR2 is FRNRAP in the germline V gene. The CDR3 contains 15 residues. The ends lost 7 bases at V and 4 bases at J; junction bases unmatched: 6. The CDR3 DNA reads TGTGCTAGTGCCTCGGGGACTAGCGGGTCAGATACGCAGTATTTT. It is translated as CASASGTSGSDTQYF.

This clonotype was observed a few times. This chain uses TRBV6-5 with TRBJ2-7; D is uncertain. This CDR3 comprises 13 residues. V was clipped by 4 bases and J by 6 bases, with 13 bases between them. The germline gives CDR1 MNHEY, CDR2 SVGAGI. The CDR3, as DNA: TGTGCCAGCAGTTCAAAGCCCTTTTTCGAGCAGTACTTC. Protein sequence: CASSSKPFFEQYF.

This clonotype was seen more than once but under ten times. The chain combines TRBV5-1 with TRBJ1-6; no clear D gene. The V and J ends lost 0 bases and 7 bases respectively, with 11 bases between them. Per the germline V gene, CDR1 is SGHRS and CDR2 is YFSETQ. The CDR3 covers 15 residues. The CDR3 region is CASSLGRVGNSPLHF. The CDR3 region has the DNA TGCGCCAGCAGCTTGGGGCGGGTTGGCAATTCACCCCTCCACTTT.

This clonotype was seen at least ten times. The chain has TRBV12-3 or TRBV12-4 and TRBJ1-1; possible D gene TRBD1, 5 bases. Between the trimmed V and J ends, which lost 7 bases and 1 base, there was a span of 13 bases. This CDR3 region has 14 residues. CDR3 in DNA: TGTGCCAGCATTAATCAGGGCAAGAACACTGAAGCTTTCTTT. Its translation: CASINQGKNTEAFF.